These T cell receptor beta chains were read from a single sample in a study of T cell responses to AZD1222 COVID-19 vaccine. Here immunoSEQ multiplex PCR was the method, and the copy in TCRdb shows in-frame clones only, minus some. Its clone listing holds more than 110,000 clones. The sample was peripheral blood. The source is an adult in good health. Both conserved end residues are part of each CDR3. D genes are given only for firm matches.

V: TRBV29-1
J: TRBJ2-7
D: TRBD2
DNA: TGCAGCGTCTCTAGCGGGGGACACGAGCAGTACTTC
CDR3: CSVSSGGHEQYF

V: TRBV29-1
J: TRBJ1-4
D: -
DNA: TGCAGCGTTGAAGAGGTGCCGGATGAAAAACTGTTTTTT
CDR3: CSVEEVPDEKLFF

V: TRBV19
J: TRBJ2-5
D: TRBD1
DNA: TGTGCCAGTAGTATGGGACAGGGAGGGGAGACCCAGTACTTC
CDR3: CASSMGQGGETQYF

V: TRBV19
J: TRBJ1-4
D: -
DNA: TGTGCCAGTAGTATTCCGGCAGGCGGTGAAGGAAGACTGTTTTTT
CDR3: CASSIPAGGEGRLFF

V: TRBV7-2
J: TRBJ2-7
D: TRBD2
DNA: TGTGCCAGCAGCGCCGTGCGACGGGGGGGATCCTACGAGCAGTACTTC
CDR3: CASSAVRRGGSYEQYF

V: TRBV5-1
J: TRBJ2-3
D: TRBD2
DNA: TGCGCCAGCAGCTTGGGTGGAGCGGGGGTTCCAGATACGCAGTATTTT
CDR3: CASSLGGAGVPDTQYF

V: TRBV28
J: TRBJ1-2
D: -
DNA: TGTGCCAGCACGCCCGGGGATTCTTTTTATGGCTACACCTTC
CDR3: CASTPGDSFYGYTF

V: TRBV11-3
J: TRBJ1-1
D: -
DNA: TGTGCCAGCAGTTCAGGACGGCAAACTGAAGCTTTCTTT
CDR3: CASSSGRQTEAFF

V: TRBV18
J: TRBJ1-5
D: TRBD1
DNA: TGTGCCAGCTCACCAGGGGACAGACGCCATAGCAATCAGCCCCAGCATTTT
CDR3: CASSPGDRRHSNQPQHF

V: TRBV24-1
J: TRBJ2-5
D: TRBD1
DNA: TGTGCCACCAGTGACCCACAGGGGCCTAGAGAGACCCAGTACTTC
CDR3: CATSDPQGPRETQYF

V: TRBV6-1
J: TRBJ2-7
D: -
DNA: TGTGCCAGCAGTGAAGAGGCAGTTCTTAGCTCCTACGAGCAGTACTTC
CDR3: CASSEEAVLSSYEQYF

V: TRBV9
J: TRBJ1-2
D: TRBD1
DNA: TGTGCCAGCAGCGCCCTCCGACAGGGAGGGGGGGACTATGGCTACACCTTC
CDR3: CASSALRQGGGDYGYTF

V: TRBV9
J: TRBJ2-1
D: -
DNA: TGTGCCAGCAGCGCGCAGGGCCGGGTGTCGGAGGAACAACAACACAATGAGCAGTTCTTC
CDR3: CASSAQGRVSEEQQHNEQFF

V: TRBV7-2
J: TRBJ1-1
D: TRBD1
DNA: TGTGCCAGCAGCTTAGGTGTAGCGACAGGGGAAGCTTTCTTT
CDR3: CASSLGVATGEAFF

V: TRBV29-1
J: TRBJ1-1
D: -
DNA: TGCAGCGTTTGCGTCGCAGACAACACTGAAGCTTTCTTT
CDR3: CSVCVADNTEAFF

V: TRBV18
J: TRBJ1-2
D: -
DNA: TGTGCCAGCTCGTCCTCGGGGGTTTTGTACTATGGCTACACCTTC
CDR3: CASSSSGVLYYGYTF

V: TRBV7-7
J: TRBJ1-4
D: TRBD1
DNA: TGTGCCAGCAGCTCGGGGACAGGGAGCGGTGAAAAACTGTTTTTT
CDR3: CASSSGTGSGEKLFF

V: TRBV6-5
J: TRBJ1-4
D: -
DNA: TGTGCCAGCAGTACTGGGGCGGGGAGGATTGAAAAACTGTTTTTT
CDR3: CASSTGAGRIEKLFF

V: TRBV4-1
J: TRBJ2-7
D: -
DNA: TGCGCCAGCAGCCAAGTTAGCACGGCGACCTACGAGCAGTACTTC
CDR3: CASSQVSTATYEQYF

V: TRBV28
J: TRBJ2-5
D: -
DNA: TGTGCCAGTTGGAGTAGTGGGGAGACCCAGTACTTC
CDR3: CASWSSGETQYF

V: TRBV27
J: TRBJ1-2
D: TRBD1
DNA: TGTGCCAGCAGTTCATCCGGGACAGGGGTCAGCTACACCTTC
CDR3: CASSSSGTGVSYTF

V: TRBV5-4
J: TRBJ1-1
D: TRBD1
DNA: TGTGCCAGCAGGTCCGGGACAGGGGGCGCCGGCACTGAAGCTTTCTTT
CDR3: CASRSGTGGAGTEAFF

V: TRBV9
J: TRBJ1-2
D: -
DNA: TGTGCCAGCAGCTCCAAAACAGGGATGGGCCCGTATGGCTACACCTTC
CDR3: CASSSKTGMGPYGYTF

V: TRBV4-3
J: TRBJ2-6
D: -
DNA: TGCGCCAGCAGCCAGGGGGGGACAGCCTCTGGGGCCAACGTCCTGACTTTC
CDR3: CASSQGGTASGANVLTF

V: TRBV6-2/TRBV6-3
J: TRBJ1-2
D: -
DNA: TGTGCCAGCAGCCGGACACAAGCTAACTATGGCTACACCTTC
CDR3: CASSRTQANYGYTF

V: TRBV7-2
J: TRBJ1-3
D: TRBD1
DNA: TGTGCCAGCAGCTTAGCAAGGACAGGAGGCTCTGGAAACACCATATATTTT
CDR3: CASSLARTGGSGNTIYF

V: TRBV12-5
J: TRBJ1-1
D: TRBD1
DNA: TGTGCTAGTGGAACGGGACAGGGGGCGCGGGGCACTGAAGCTTTCTTT
CDR3: CASGTGQGARGTEAFF

V: TRBV7-6
J: TRBJ2-1
D: TRBD2
DNA: TGTGCCAGCAGCCCAATATCCCAGGGACTAGCGGGGGAGTACAATGAGCAGTTCTTC
CDR3: CASSPISQGLAGEYNEQFF

V: TRBV30
J: TRBJ1-2
D: -
DNA: TGTGCCTGGAGCCGGGGGGCTGTGGCTAACTATGGCTACACCTTC
CDR3: CAWSRGAVANYGYTF

V: TRBV9
J: TRBJ1-1
D: TRBD1
DNA: TGTGCCAGCAGCGTAGGGGACAGGCTTGAAGCTTTCTTT
CDR3: CASSVGDRLEAFF

V: TRBV7-9
J: TRBJ1-4
D: -
DNA: TGTGCCAGCAGCCCCCCGGTAGGGACAACTAATGAAAAACTGTTTTTT
CDR3: CASSPPVGTTNEKLFF

V: TRBV6-5
J: TRBJ1-5
D: -
DNA: TGTGCCAGCACCGAGGGGAGGCGGAATCAGCCCCAGCATTTT
CDR3: CASTEGRRNQPQHF

V: TRBV10-1
J: TRBJ1-4
D: TRBD1
DNA: TGCGCCAGCAGCTACAGGGGCCTGGGTGAAAAACTGTTTTTT
CDR3: CASSYRGLGEKLFF

V: TRBV4-1
J: TRBJ1-1
D: TRBD1
DNA: TGCGCCAGCAGCCAAGGGGGACAGGGGGCGAACACTGAAGCTTTCTTT
CDR3: CASSQGGQGANTEAFF

V: TRBV7-2
J: TRBJ2-5
D: -
DNA: TGTGCCAGCAGCTACCGTACAATGGGAGAGACCCAGTACTTC
CDR3: CASSYRTMGETQYF

V: TRBV30
J: TRBJ1-6
D: -
DNA: TGTGCCTGGAGTGGGCGCTGGGGGTCACCCCTCCACTTT
CDR3: CAWSGRWGSPLHF

V: TRBV3-1/TRBV3-2
J: TRBJ1-2
D: -
DNA: TGTGCCAGCAGCCATTACGCCTGCTGGGAGGGCTACACCTTC
CDR3: CASSHYACWEGYTF

V: TRBV19
J: TRBJ1-2
D: TRBD1
DNA: TGTGCCAGTAGGCCTAATTCAGGGGGCGGCTACACCTTC
CDR3: CASRPNSGGGYTF

V: TRBV5-1
J: TRBJ1-6
D: TRBD1
DNA: TGCGCCAGCAGCTTGGAGCAGGGGGTAAACTCACCCCTCCACTTT
CDR3: CASSLEQGVNSPLHF

V: TRBV19
J: TRBJ2-3
D: -
DNA: TGTGCCAGTAGTATAGTGGGCAGGCCTACGGGCACAGATACGCAGTATTTT
CDR3: CASSIVGRPTGTDTQYF

V: TRBV4-1
J: TRBJ1-2
D: -
DNA: TGCGCCAGCAGCCAAGGTCGTGGTCAGGGGCCTCATGGCTACACCTTC
CDR3: CASSQGRGQGPHGYTF

V: TRBV6-2/TRBV6-3
J: TRBJ1-2
D: TRBD1
DNA: TGTGCCAGCAGTTTCGACGTCAGGGGGGTGTTTGGCTACACCTTC
CDR3: CASSFDVRGVFGYTF

V: TRBV2
J: TRBJ1-4
D: TRBD1
DNA: TGTGCCAGCGACAGGGTAGACGAAAAACTGTTTTTT
CDR3: CASDRVDEKLFF

V: TRBV6-1
J: TRBJ2-3
D: -
DNA: TGTGCCAGCAGTGAAGGGGACGGGGGACCTAGCACAGATACGCAGTATTTT
CDR3: CASSEGDGGPSTDTQYF

V: TRBV6-1
J: TRBJ2-1
D: -
DNA: TGTGCCAGCAGTGAGGGAGTTGGCCCATACAATGAGCAGTTCTTC
CDR3: CASSEGVGPYNEQFF

V: TRBV7-9
J: TRBJ2-2
D: -
DNA: TGTGCCAGCAGCTTAGACATGGGGGAGCTGTTTTTT
CDR3: CASSLDMGELFF

V: TRBV3-1/TRBV3-2
J: TRBJ1-1
D: -
DNA: TGTGCCAGCAGCCAAGGACAAATGAACACTGAAGCTTTCTTT
CDR3: CASSQGQMNTEAFF

V: TRBV6-5
J: TRBJ1-6
D: TRBD1
DNA: TGTGCCAGCAGCAGGGACAGGGCTAATTCACCCCTCCACTTT
CDR3: CASSRDRANSPLHF

V: TRBV7-2
J: TRBJ2-3
D: -
DNA: TGTGCCAGCCGGAGCGGGCCTAGCACAGATACGCAGTATTTT
CDR3: CASRSGPSTDTQYF

V: TRBV6-1
J: TRBJ1-3
D: TRBD1
DNA: TGTGCCAGCAGTGGGGGGACAGGGTCCATCTCTGGAAACACCATATATTTT
CDR3: CASSGGTGSISGNTIYF

V: TRBV28
J: TRBJ1-2
D: -
DNA: TGTGCCAGCCACGAGACTGATAACTATGGCTACACCTTC
CDR3: CASHETDNYGYTF